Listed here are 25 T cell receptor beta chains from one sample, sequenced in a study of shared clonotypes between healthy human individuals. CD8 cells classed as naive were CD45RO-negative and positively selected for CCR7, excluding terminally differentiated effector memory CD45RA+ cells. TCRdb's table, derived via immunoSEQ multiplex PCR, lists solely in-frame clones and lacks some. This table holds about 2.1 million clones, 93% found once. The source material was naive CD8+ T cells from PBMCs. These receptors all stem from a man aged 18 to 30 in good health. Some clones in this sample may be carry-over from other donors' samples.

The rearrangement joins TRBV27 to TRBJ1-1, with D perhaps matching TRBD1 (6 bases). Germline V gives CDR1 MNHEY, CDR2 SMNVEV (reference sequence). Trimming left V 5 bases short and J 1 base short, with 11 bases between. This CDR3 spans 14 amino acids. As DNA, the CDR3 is TGTGCCAGCAGTGAGGGGGGATGGAACACTGAAGCTTTCTTT. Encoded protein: CASSEGGWNTEAFF.

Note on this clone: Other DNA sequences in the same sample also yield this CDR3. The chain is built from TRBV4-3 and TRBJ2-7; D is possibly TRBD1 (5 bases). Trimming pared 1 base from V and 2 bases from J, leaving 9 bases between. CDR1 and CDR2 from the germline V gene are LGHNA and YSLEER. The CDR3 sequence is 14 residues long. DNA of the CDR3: TGCGCCAGCAGCCAAGCGCAAGGGGCCTACGAGCAGTACTTC. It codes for CASSQAQGAYEQYF.

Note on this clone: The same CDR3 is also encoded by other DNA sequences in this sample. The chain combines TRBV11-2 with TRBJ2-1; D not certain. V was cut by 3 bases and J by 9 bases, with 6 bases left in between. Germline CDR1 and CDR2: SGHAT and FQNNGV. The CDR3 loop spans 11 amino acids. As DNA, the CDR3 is TGTGCCAGCAGCTTGGAAGGTGAGCAGTTCTTC. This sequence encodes CASSLEGEQFF.

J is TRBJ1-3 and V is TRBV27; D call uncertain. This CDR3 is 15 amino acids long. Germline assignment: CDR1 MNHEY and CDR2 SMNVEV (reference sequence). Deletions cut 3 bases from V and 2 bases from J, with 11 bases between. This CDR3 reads CASSLGMAPGNTIYF. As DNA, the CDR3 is TGTGCCAGCAGTTTGGGGATGGCACCTGGAAACACCATATATTTT.

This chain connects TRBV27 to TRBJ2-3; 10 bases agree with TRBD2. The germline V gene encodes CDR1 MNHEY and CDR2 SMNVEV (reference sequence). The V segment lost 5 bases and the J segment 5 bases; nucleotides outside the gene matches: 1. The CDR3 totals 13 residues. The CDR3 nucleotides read TGTGCCAGCAGTAGACTAGCGGGAGATACGCAGTATTTT. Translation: CASSRLAGDTQYF.

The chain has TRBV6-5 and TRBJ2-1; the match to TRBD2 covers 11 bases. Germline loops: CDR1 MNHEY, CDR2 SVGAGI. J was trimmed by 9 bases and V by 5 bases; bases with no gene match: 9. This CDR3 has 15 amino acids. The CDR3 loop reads CASSPLAGGQGEQFF. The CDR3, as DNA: TGTGCCAGCAGTCCCTTAGCGGGAGGGCAAGGTGAGCAGTTCTTC.

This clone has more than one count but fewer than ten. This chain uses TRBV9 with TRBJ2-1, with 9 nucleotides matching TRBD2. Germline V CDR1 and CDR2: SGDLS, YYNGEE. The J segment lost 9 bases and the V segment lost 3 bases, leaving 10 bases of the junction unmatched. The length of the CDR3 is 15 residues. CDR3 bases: TGTGCCAGCAGCGAAGGACTAGCGTCTAGGGCTGAGCAGTTCTTC. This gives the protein CASSEGLASRAEQFF.

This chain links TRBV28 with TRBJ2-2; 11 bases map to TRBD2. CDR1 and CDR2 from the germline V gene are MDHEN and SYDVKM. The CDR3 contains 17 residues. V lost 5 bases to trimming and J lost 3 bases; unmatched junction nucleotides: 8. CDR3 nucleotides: TGTGCCAGCAGTATCCTACTAGCGGGAGAGTACACCGGGGAGCTGTTTTTT. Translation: CASSILLAGEYTGELFF.

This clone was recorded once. The CDR3: CASSELIRAGEQYF. CDR3 sequence (DNA): TGTGCCAGCAGTGAGTTGATCCGTGCGGGCGAGCAGTACTTC. The rearrangement joins TRBV6-6 to TRBJ2-7; maybe TRBD2 (5 bases). The V end lost 5 bases, the J end lost 6 bases, and 17 bases lay between the germline ends. This CDR3 contains 14 residues. Germline values: CDR1 MNHNY, CDR2 SVGAGI (reference sequence).

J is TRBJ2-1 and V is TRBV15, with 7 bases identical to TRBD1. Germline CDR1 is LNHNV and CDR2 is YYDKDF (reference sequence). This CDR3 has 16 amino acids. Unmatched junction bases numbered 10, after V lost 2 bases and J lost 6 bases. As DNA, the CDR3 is TGTGCCACCAGCAGATCCCGGGACAGAGGGGCCAATGAGCAGTTCTTC. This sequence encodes CATSRSRDRGANEQFF. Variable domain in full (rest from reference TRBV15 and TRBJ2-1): DAMVIQNPRYQVTQFGKPVTLSCSQTLNHNVMYWYQQKSSQAPKLLFHYYDKDFNNEADTPDNFQSRRPNTSFCFLDIRSPGLGDTAMYLCATSRSRDRGANEQFFGPGTRLTVL.

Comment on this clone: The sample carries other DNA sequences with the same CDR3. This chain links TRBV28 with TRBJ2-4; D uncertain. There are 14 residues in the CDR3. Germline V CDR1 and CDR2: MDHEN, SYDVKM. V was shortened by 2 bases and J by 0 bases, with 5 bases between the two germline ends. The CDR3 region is CASSLGLAKNIQYF. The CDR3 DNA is TGTGCCAGCAGTTTAGGGTTAGCCAAAAACATTCAGTACTTC.

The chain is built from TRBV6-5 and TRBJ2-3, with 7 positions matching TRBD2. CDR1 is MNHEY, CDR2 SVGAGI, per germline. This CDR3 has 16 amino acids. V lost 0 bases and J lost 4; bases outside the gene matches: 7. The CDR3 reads CASSYSPSGDPDTQYF. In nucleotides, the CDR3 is TGTGCCAGCAGTTACTCCCCCAGCGGGGACCCAGATACGCAGTATTTT.

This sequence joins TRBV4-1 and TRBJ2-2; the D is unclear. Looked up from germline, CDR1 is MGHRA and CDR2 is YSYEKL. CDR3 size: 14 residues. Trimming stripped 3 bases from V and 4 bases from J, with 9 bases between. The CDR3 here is CASSQYDSTGELFF. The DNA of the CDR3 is TGCGCCAGCAGCCAGTACGACTCCACCGGGGAGCTGTTTTTT.

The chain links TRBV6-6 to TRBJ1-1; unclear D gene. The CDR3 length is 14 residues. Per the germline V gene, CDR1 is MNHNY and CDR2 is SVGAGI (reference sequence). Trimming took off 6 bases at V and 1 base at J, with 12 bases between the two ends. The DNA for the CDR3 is TGTGCCAGCAGCTTAACGAATTCGAACACTGAAGCTTTCTTT. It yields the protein CASSLTNSNTEAFF.

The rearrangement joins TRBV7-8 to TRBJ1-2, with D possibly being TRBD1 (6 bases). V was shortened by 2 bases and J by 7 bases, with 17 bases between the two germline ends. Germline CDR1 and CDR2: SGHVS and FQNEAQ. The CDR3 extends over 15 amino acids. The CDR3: CASSLSSGGGGGYTF. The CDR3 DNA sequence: TGTGCCAGCAGCTTATCGAGTGGGGGCGGGGGTGGCTACACCTTC.

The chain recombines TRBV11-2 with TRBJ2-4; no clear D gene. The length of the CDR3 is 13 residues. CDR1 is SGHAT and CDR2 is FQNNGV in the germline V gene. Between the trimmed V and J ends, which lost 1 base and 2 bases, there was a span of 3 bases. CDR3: CASSLVTKNIQYF. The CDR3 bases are TGTGCCAGCAGCTTAGTAACCAAAAACATTCAGTACTTC.

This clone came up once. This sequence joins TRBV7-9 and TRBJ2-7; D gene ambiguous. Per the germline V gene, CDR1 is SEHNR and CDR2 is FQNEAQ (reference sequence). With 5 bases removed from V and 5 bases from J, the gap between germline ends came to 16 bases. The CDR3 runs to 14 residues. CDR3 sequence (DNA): TGTGCCAGCAGCCCAGTGTTGAGTGGCGACGAGCAGTACTTC. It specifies CASSPVLSGDEQYF.

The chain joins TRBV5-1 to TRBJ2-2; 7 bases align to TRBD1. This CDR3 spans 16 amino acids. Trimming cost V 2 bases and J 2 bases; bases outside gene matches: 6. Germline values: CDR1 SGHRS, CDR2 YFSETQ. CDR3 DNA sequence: TGCGCCAGCAGCTTTACCGGGACAGAAAACACCGGGGAGCTGTTTTTT. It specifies CASSFTGTENTGELFF.

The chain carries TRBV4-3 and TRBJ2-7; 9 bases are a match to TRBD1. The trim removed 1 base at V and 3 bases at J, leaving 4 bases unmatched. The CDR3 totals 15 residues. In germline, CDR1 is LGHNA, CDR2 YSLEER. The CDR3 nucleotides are TGCGCCAGCAGCCAAGTTTGGGACAGGGACTACGAGCAGTACTTC. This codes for CASSQVWDRDYEQYF.

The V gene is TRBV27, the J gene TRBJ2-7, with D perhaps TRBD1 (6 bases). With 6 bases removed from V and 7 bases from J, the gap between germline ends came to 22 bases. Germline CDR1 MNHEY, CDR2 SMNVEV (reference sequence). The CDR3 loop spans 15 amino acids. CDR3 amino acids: CASSLRQAGSVEQYF. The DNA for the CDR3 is TGTGCCAGCAGCTTAAGACAGGCCGGAAGTGTTGAGCAGTACTTC.

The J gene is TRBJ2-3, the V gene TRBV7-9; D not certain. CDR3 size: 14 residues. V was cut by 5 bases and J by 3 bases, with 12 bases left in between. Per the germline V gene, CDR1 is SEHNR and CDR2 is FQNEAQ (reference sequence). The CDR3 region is CASSPPLVTDTQYF. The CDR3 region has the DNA TGTGCCAGCAGCCCCCCCTTAGTGACAGATACGCAGTATTTT.

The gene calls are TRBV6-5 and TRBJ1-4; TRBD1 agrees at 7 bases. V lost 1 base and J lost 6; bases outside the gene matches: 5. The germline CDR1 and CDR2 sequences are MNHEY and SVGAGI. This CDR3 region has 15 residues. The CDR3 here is CASSYLSGGDEKLFF. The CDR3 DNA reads TGTGCCAGCAGTTACTTGTCAGGGGGAGATGAAAAACTGTTTTTT.

The CDR3 nucleotides are TGTGCCAGCAGCTTCCGTGGTGTGAACACTGAAGCTTTCTTT. Its translation is CASSFRGVNTEAFF. The chain links TRBV5-4 to TRBJ1-1; D is ambiguous. Trimming stripped 2 bases from V and 0 bases from J, with 8 bases between. CDR3 size: 14 residues. The germline CDR1 and CDR2 sequences are SGHNT and YYREEE (reference sequence).

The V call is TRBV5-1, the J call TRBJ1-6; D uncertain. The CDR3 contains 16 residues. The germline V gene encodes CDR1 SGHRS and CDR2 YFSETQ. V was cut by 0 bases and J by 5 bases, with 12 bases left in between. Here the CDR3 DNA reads TGCGCCAGCAGCTTGGCCCGTAGGGCGGATAATTCACCCCTCCACTTT. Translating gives CASSLARRADNSPLHF.

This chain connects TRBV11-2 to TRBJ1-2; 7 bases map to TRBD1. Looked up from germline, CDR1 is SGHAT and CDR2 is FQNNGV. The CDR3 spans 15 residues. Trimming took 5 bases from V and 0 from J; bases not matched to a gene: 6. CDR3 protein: CASSPRGTANYGYTF. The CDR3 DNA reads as TGTGCCAGCAGCCCGCGAGGGACAGCTAACTATGGCTACACCTTC.